The 3 T cell receptor beta chains given below trace back to one sample, sequenced in a study of blood T cells in healthy people across ages. A second about 7 to 11 cycle PCR used barcoded and J-beta primers. Each CDR3 protein is one row after TCRdb ran MiXCR on the 5' RACE reads. The sample has fewer than 800,000 distinct CDR3 sequences, around 49% seen once. Specimen: blood. These TCRs come from an older woman in good health.

The V and J genes are TRBV2 and TRBJ2-3, with TRBD1 identical over 10 bases. The CDR3 has 15 amino acids. V trimming: 9 bases; J trimming: 0 bases; junction bases outside the gene matches: 6. Germline CDR1 and CDR2: SNHLY and FYNNEI. The CDR3 protein is CARPPGQGSTDTQYF. CDR3 nucleotide sequence: TGTGCCAGGCCGCCGGGACAGGGGAGCACAGATACGCAGTATTTT.

The chain uses TRBV19 and TRBJ2-7; D possibly uses TRBD1 or TRBD2 (5 bases each). The CDR3 is made up of 15 amino acids. Trimming cost V 7 bases and J 2 bases, with 18 bases left between them. Germline CDR1 and CDR2: LNHDA and SQIVND (reference sequence). This CDR3 is CASTEGTGRTYEQYF. DNA for the CDR3: TGTGCCAGTACTGAGGGGACGGGACGGACCTACGAGCAGTACTTC.

This clonotype was observed a few times. The chain employs TRBV21-1 and TRBJ2-3; the table gives TRBD2 as D, unverified against the DNA. TRBV21-1 is classified as a pseudogene. The CDR3 spans 18 residues. Here the CDR3 DNA reads TGTGCCAGCAGCAAACCCCAGGCAGCGGCACCTAGCACAGATACGCAGTATTTT. Protein sequence: CASSKPQAAAPSTDTQYF.